These T cell receptor beta chains were read from a single sample in a study of CD4 T cell repertoires in COVID-19. Sequencing used immunoSEQ multiplex PCR; TCRdb keeps in-frame clones, though not all of them. The table shows 65,000 to 95,000 clones, with roughly 85% occurring only once. Sample: CD4+ T cells from peripheral blood, taken after recovery from COVID-19. The receptors here all came from a human donor who had COVID-19. The CDR3 runs from the conserved cysteine through the conserved F or W. The order of the fields is J gene, V gene, CDR3 length, D gene, clone size, CDR3 protein, CDR3 DNA. D genes are given only for firm matches. Clone size is given for some rows only: seen once, a few or many times, or a class if the clone is expanded.

j_call: TRBJ1-1; v_call: TRBV10-3; cdr3_length: 18; d_call: NA; clone_size: few; cdr3_aa: CAISTTPFGATKNTEAFF; cdr3_nt: TGTGCCATCAGTACGACTCCATTTGGGGCGACGAAGAACACTGAAGCTTTCTTT
j_call: TRBJ2-7; v_call: TRBV11-3; cdr3_length: 14; d_call: NA; clone_size: few; cdr3_aa: CASSLGRGTYEQYF; cdr3_nt: TGTGCCAGCAGCTTAGGGAGGGGAACCTACGAGCAGTACTTC
j_call: TRBJ1-6; v_call: TRBV3-1/TRBV3-2; cdr3_length: 16; d_call: NA; clone_size: few; cdr3_aa: CASSQDSAGLGSPLHF; cdr3_nt: TGTGCCAGCAGCCAAGACTCCGCAGGGCTCGGGTCACCCCTCCACTTT
j_call: TRBJ1-5; v_call: TRBV6-6; cdr3_length: 14; d_call: NA; clone_size: NA; cdr3_aa: CASSYAEDSQPQHF; cdr3_nt: TGTGCCAGCAGTTACGCGGAAGACAGTCAGCCCCAGCATTTT
j_call: TRBJ1-4; v_call: TRBV5-4; cdr3_length: 14; d_call: NA; clone_size: NA; cdr3_aa: CASSSSGGEEKLFF; cdr3_nt: TGTGCCAGCAGCTCCAGCGGGGGGGAAGAAAAACTGTTTTTT
j_call: TRBJ1-2; v_call: TRBV6-6; cdr3_length: 13; d_call: TRBD1; clone_size: NA; cdr3_aa: CASRLGQGDGYTF; cdr3_nt: TGTGCCAGCAGGCTGGGACAGGGGGATGGCTACACCTTC
j_call: TRBJ1-5; v_call: TRBV5-1; cdr3_length: 15; d_call: NA; clone_size: NA; cdr3_aa: CASSLSEGSNQPQHF; cdr3_nt: TGCGCCAGCAGCTTATCCGAGGGAAGCAATCAGCCCCAGCATTTT
j_call: TRBJ2-5; v_call: TRBV19; cdr3_length: 14; d_call: NA; clone_size: NA; cdr3_aa: CASSEGTPQETQYF; cdr3_nt: TGTGCCAGTAGTGAGGGGACCCCTCAAGAGACCCAGTACTTC
j_call: TRBJ1-6; v_call: TRBV4-1; cdr3_length: 18; d_call: NA; clone_size: NA; cdr3_aa: CASSQDGRALEFNSPLHF; cdr3_nt: TGCGCCAGCAGCCAAGATGGCAGGGCACTCGAGTTTAATTCACCCCTCCACTTT
j_call: TRBJ2-7; v_call: TRBV10-1; cdr3_length: 15; d_call: NA; clone_size: NA; cdr3_aa: CASSESTQGGREQYF; cdr3_nt: TGCGCCAGCAGTGAGTCGACTCAAGGAGGGAGAGAGCAGTACTTC
j_call: TRBJ2-5; v_call: TRBV30; cdr3_length: 12; d_call: NA; clone_size: NA; cdr3_aa: CAWSPSQETQYF; cdr3_nt: TGTGCCTGGAGTCCCAGCCAAGAGACCCAGTACTTC
j_call: TRBJ2-1; v_call: TRBV11-2; cdr3_length: 16; d_call: TRBD2; clone_size: NA; cdr3_aa: CASRFTLAGGKNEQFF; cdr3_nt: TGTGCCAGCAGATTCACTCTAGCGGGAGGGAAAAATGAGCAGTTCTTC
j_call: TRBJ2-3; v_call: TRBV12-3/TRBV12-4; cdr3_length: 13; d_call: NA; clone_size: NA; cdr3_aa: CASGKGVSDTQYF; cdr3_nt: TGTGCCAGCGGAAAAGGTGTATCTGATACGCAGTATTTT
j_call: TRBJ2-2; v_call: TRBV29-1; cdr3_length: 12; d_call: NA; clone_size: NA; cdr3_aa: CSVGTGNGELFF; cdr3_nt: TGCAGCGTTGGAACAGGGAACGGGGAGCTGTTTTTT
j_call: TRBJ2-5; v_call: TRBV28; cdr3_length: 14; d_call: NA; clone_size: NA; cdr3_aa: CASSLSLRGETQYF; cdr3_nt: TGTGCCAGCAGTTTAAGCCTAAGGGGGGAGACCCAGTACTTC
j_call: TRBJ2-1; v_call: TRBV13; cdr3_length: 14; d_call: TRBD2; clone_size: once; cdr3_aa: CASSSGLAGTSQFF; cdr3_nt: TGTGCCAGCAGCTCGGGACTAGCGGGAACCTCACAGTTCTTC
j_call: TRBJ2-2; v_call: TRBV19; cdr3_length: 15; d_call: NA; clone_size: NA; cdr3_aa: CASSRGLENTGELFF; cdr3_nt: TGTGCCAGTAGTAGAGGACTGGAGAACACCGGGGAGCTGTTTTTT
j_call: TRBJ2-1; v_call: TRBV5-1; cdr3_length: 15; d_call: NA; clone_size: NA; cdr3_aa: CASSLASTRAYEQFF; cdr3_nt: TGCGCCAGCAGCTTGGCGTCTACCCGGGCGTATGAGCAGTTCTTC
j_call: TRBJ1-2; v_call: TRBV29-1; cdr3_length: 13; d_call: NA; clone_size: NA; cdr3_aa: CSVNRENSYGYTF; cdr3_nt: TGCAGCGTTAACAGGGAGAATTCATATGGCTACACCTTC
j_call: TRBJ2-6; v_call: TRBV28; cdr3_length: 15; d_call: NA; clone_size: NA; cdr3_aa: CASSTRGSGANVLTF; cdr3_nt: TGTGCCAGCAGCACACGGGGGTCTGGGGCCAACGTCCTGACTTTC
j_call: TRBJ2-1; v_call: TRBV2; cdr3_length: 16; d_call: NA; clone_size: NA; cdr3_aa: CASSEALRVDYNEQFF; cdr3_nt: TGTGCCAGCAGTGAAGCGCTAAGGGTCGACTACAATGAGCAGTTCTTC
j_call: TRBJ2-7; v_call: TRBV5-1; cdr3_length: 13; d_call: TRBD2; clone_size: NA; cdr3_aa: CASRAGTSYEQYF; cdr3_nt: TGCGCCAGCAGAGCCGGGACTAGCTACGAGCAGTACTTC
j_call: TRBJ1-2; v_call: TRBV19; cdr3_length: 13; d_call: NA; clone_size: few; cdr3_aa: CASRRPDVDSFTF; cdr3_nt: TGTGCCAGTAGGAGACCGGACGTCGACTCGTTCACCTTC
j_call: TRBJ1-1; v_call: TRBV5-1; cdr3_length: 14; d_call: NA; clone_size: NA; cdr3_aa: CASSDGFMNTEAFF; cdr3_nt: TGCGCCAGCAGCGATGGGTTTATGAACACTGAAGCTTTCTTT
j_call: TRBJ1-1; v_call: TRBV6-4; cdr3_length: 15; d_call: NA; clone_size: NA; cdr3_aa: CASSELQLGSTEAFF; cdr3_nt: TGTGCCAGCAGTGAATTACAGCTCGGCAGCACTGAAGCTTTCTTT
j_call: TRBJ1-1; v_call: TRBV6-1; cdr3_length: 16; d_call: NA; clone_size: few; cdr3_aa: CASSEVGGRHLGEAFF; cdr3_nt: TGTGCCAGCAGTGAAGTTGGGGGACGGCACCTCGGGGAAGCTTTCTTT
j_call: TRBJ2-7; v_call: TRBV10-3; cdr3_length: 14; d_call: TRBD2; clone_size: NA; cdr3_aa: CAISGKLADYEQYF; cdr3_nt: TGTGCCATCAGTGGGAAGCTAGCGGATTACGAGCAGTACTTC
j_call: TRBJ2-3; v_call: TRBV28; cdr3_length: 15; d_call: NA; clone_size: once; cdr3_aa: CASSSGEKRTDTQYF; cdr3_nt: TGTGCCAGCTCCTCGGGGGAAAAACGCACAGATACGCAGTATTTT
j_call: TRBJ1-5; v_call: TRBV6-5; cdr3_length: 15; d_call: NA; clone_size: NA; cdr3_aa: CASRTKGGANQPQHF; cdr3_nt: TGTGCCAGCAGGACAAAAGGAGGGGCGAATCAGCCCCAGCATTTT
j_call: TRBJ1-2; v_call: TRBV11-2; cdr3_length: 13; d_call: NA; clone_size: NA; cdr3_aa: CASSHGRVDGYTF; cdr3_nt: TGTGCCAGCAGCCATGGACGGGTAGATGGCTACACCTTC
j_call: TRBJ2-1; v_call: TRBV5-1; cdr3_length: 16; d_call: NA; clone_size: NA; cdr3_aa: CASSLAGLEGYDEQFF; cdr3_nt: TGCGCCAGCAGCTTGGCGGGTTTAGAAGGCTATGATGAGCAGTTCTTC